This T cell receptor (beta chain) originates from a study of T cell repertoires in ileal Crohn's disease. Clones were sequenced by immunoSEQ multiplex PCR, and TCRdb holds only the in-frame ones, with some missing. The sample lists more than 9,500 clones, around three quarters occurring once. The CDR3 has 15 amino acids. J lost 3 bases, V lost 5 bases, and 8 bases had no gene match. The germline gives CDR1 SGHDT, CDR2 YYEEEE. Sequencing used ileal tissue. The chain carries TRBV5-6 and TRBJ1-2; 9 nucleotides agree with TRBD1. The clonotype comes from an adult with Crohn's disease. The CDR3 DNA reads TGTGCCAGCAGAGGGACAGGGTCGGTGGACTATGGCTACACCTTC. Its protein product is CASRGTGSVDYGYTF.